This T cell receptor (beta chain) comes out of a study of T cells in narcolepsy. Background on the study: Patients with NT1 or NT2 and healthy control donors were enrolled.

CDR1 is GTSNPN, CDR2 SVGIG, per germline (reference sequence). The CDR3 loop spans 13 amino acids. Trimming took off 3 bases at V and 0 bases at J, with 6 bases between the two ends. Here immunoSEQ multiplex PCR was the method, and the copy in TCRdb shows in-frame clones only, minus some. The data show around 30,000 clones, over 80% seen once. This chain links TRBV30 with TRBJ1-3, with D possibly TRBD1 on 6 matching bases. This clonotype originated in a human donor with narcolepsy. The specimen sequenced was CD45RA- memory CD4+ T cells from PBMCs. Here the CDR3 DNA reads TGTGCCTGGAGAGGGGGCTCTGGAAACACCATATATTTT. It yields the protein CAWRGGSGNTIYF.